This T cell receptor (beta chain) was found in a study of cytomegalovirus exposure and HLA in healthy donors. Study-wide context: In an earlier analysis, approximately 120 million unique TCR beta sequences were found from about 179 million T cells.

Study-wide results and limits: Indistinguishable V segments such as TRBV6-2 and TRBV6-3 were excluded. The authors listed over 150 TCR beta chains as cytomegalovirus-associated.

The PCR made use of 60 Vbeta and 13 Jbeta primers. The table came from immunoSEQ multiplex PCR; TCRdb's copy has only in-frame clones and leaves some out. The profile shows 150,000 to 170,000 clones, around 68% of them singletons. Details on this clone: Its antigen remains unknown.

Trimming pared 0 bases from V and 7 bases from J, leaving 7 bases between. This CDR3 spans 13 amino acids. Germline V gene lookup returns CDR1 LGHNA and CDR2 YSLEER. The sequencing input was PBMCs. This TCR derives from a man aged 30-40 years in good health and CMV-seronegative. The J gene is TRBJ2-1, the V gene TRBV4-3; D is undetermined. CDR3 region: CASSQDSQNEQFF. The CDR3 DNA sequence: TGCGCCAGCAGCCAAGATTCCCAAAATGAGCAGTTCTTC.